This TCR beta chain was obtained from a study of blood T cell repertoires in COVID-19. Study details: Sites across the United States, Italy and Spain contributed samples from acute and convalescent COVID-19. Sources were T cells, B-cell-depleted T cells, or PBMCs; the material itself was cDNA or gDNA.

The Seattle site enrolled patients during active infection and followed them longitudinally. In the authors' methods: Nucleated cell number was recorded as an estimate derived from reference gene primer amplification. Using immunoSEQ multiplex PCR, the repertoire was profiled, and TCRdb retains in-frame clones only, with some absent. Clone size and V and J calls were adopted from that table, with D and trimming inferred from the DNA. The sample contains more than 150,000 clones, roughly 79% of which appear only once. The CDR3 has 14 residues. From germline, CDR1 is MDHEN and CDR2 SYDVKM. The ends lost 6 bases at V and 5 bases at J; junction bases unmatched: 6.

Sequencing was carried out using peripheral blood. The source of this sequence is a woman aged 80 or over with COVID-19, enrolled during active disease. The V and J genes are TRBV28 and TRBJ2-3, with 9 bases identical to TRBD1. DNA for the CDR3: TGTGCCAGCAGAATACAGGGGGCGGAAGATACGCAGTATTTT. As protein: CASRIQGAEDTQYF.